The rows below give T cell receptor beta chains drawn from one sample of a study of blood T cell repertoires in COVID-19. Clones were sequenced by immunoSEQ multiplex PCR, and TCRdb holds only the in-frame ones, with some missing. This table has 250,000 to 350,000 clones, approximately 89% appearing once. Sequencing input: peripheral blood. The receptors originated from a woman aged 60 to 75 with acute or convalescent COVID-19. Both conserved end residues are part of each CDR3. D genes are given only for firm matches. Clone size is given for some rows only: seen once, a few or many times, or a class if the clone is expanded.

D,J,V,size,CDR3,DNA
TRBD2,TRBJ2-2,TRBV5-3,once,CARSIPGLASTGELFF,TGTGCCAGAAGCATACCGGGACTAGCGTCGACCGGGGAGCTGTTTTTT
-,TRBJ1-2,TRBV4-2,-,CASSQGSGRENYGYTF,TGTGCCAGCAGCCAAGGGTCAGGGAGGGAAAACTATGGCTACACCTTC
-,TRBJ2-7,TRBV18,-,CASSPTGGSYEQYF,TGTGCCAGCTCACCTACCGGGGGCTCCTACGAGCAGTACTTC
-,TRBJ1-1,TRBV30,-,CAWSVRVDTEAFF,TGTGCCTGGAGTGTCCGGGTAGACACTGAAGCTTTCTTT
-,TRBJ2-2,TRBV5-4,few,CASNKPGHSNTGELFF,TGTGCCAGCAACAAACCGGGACACTCGAACACCGGGGAGCTGTTTTTT
TRBD2,TRBJ2-3,TRBV15,-,CATSNDGRPSTDTQYF,TGTGCCACCAGCAATGACGGGAGGCCTAGCACAGATACGCAGTATTTT
TRBD1,TRBJ2-7,TRBV6-5,-,CASSFVPGQGAYEQYF,TGTGCCAGCAGTTTCGTCCCGGGACAGGGGGCTTACGAGCAGTACTTC
TRBD1,TRBJ1-2,TRBV6-5,-,CASATGDPSYGYTF,TGTGCCAGCGCCACAGGGGATCCGAGCTATGGCTACACCTTC
TRBD1,TRBJ1-2,TRBV5-1,-,CASRDRDYGYTF,TGCGCCAGCAGAGACAGGGACTATGGCTACACCTTC
TRBD1,TRBJ1-2,TRBV12-3/TRBV12-4,-,CASSQGGRAGYTF,TGTGCCAGCAGTCAGGGGGGCAGGGCTGGCTACACCTTC
-,TRBJ2-7,TRBV3-1/TRBV3-2,-,CASSPGRGSEQYF,TGTGCCAGCAGCCCAGGCAGGGGTTCCGAGCAGTACTTC
TRBD1,TRBJ1-6,TRBV28,-,CASSPPGQDNSPLHF,TGTGCCAGCTCCCCTCCGGGACAGGATAATTCACCCCTCCACTTT
-,TRBJ1-1,TRBV3-1/TRBV3-2,-,CASSQLTEAFF,TGTGCCAGCAGCCAATTAACGGAGGCTTTCTTT
TRBD1,TRBJ1-2,TRBV28,-,CASSPQGVEIDGYTF,TGTGCCAGCAGTCCACAGGGGGTAGAAATAGATGGCTACACCTTC
TRBD1,TRBJ1-5,TRBV2,-,CASSPNRGSNQPQHF,TGTGCCAGCAGTCCAAACAGGGGAAGCAATCAGCCCCAGCATTTT
-,TRBJ1-1,TRBV9,-,CASSVVTAQNTEAFF,TGTGCCAGCAGCGTAGTGACAGCCCAGAACACTGAAGCTTTCTTT
TRBD1,TRBJ2-2,TRBV6-5,-,CASSRQGVRTGELFF,TGTGCCAGCAGTCGACAGGGGGTACGCACCGGGGAGCTGTTTTTT
-,TRBJ2-7,TRBV18,-,CASSPSGVEQYF,TGTGCCAGCTCACCCTCGGGAGTCGAGCAGTACTTC
-,TRBJ2-5,TRBV11-3,-,CASSYQGGETQYF,TGTGCCAGCAGCTATCAGGGGGGAGAGACCCAGTACTTC
TRBD1,TRBJ1-1,TRBV18,-,CASSPPTRDRSEAFF,TGTGCCAGCTCACCACCTACCCGGGACAGGAGCGAAGCTTTCTTT
-,TRBJ2-2,TRBV7-6,-,CASSLGAGAVSGELFF,TGTGCCAGCAGCTTAGGTGCGGGCGCTGTAAGCGGGGAGCTGTTTTTT
TRBD2,TRBJ2-2,TRBV5-1,-,CASSLQRGAGELFF,TGCGCCAGCAGCTTACAGCGGGGGGCCGGGGAGCTGTTTTTT
-,TRBJ1-1,TRBV29-1,-,CSVVGRIRRDTEAFF,TGCAGCGTCGTGGGGAGGATAAGGAGGGACACTGAAGCTTTCTTT
-,TRBJ1-1,TRBV18,-,CASSRREGMNTEAFF,TGTGCCAGCTCACGTCGGGAAGGGATGAACACTGAAGCTTTCTTT
-,TRBJ2-3,TRBV27,-,CAAGNTQYF,TGTGCCGCCGGGAATACGCAGTATTTT
-,TRBJ2-3,TRBV19,-,CASSPVGTSTDTQYF,TGTGCCAGTAGCCCCGTTGGGACTAGCACAGATACGCAGTATTTT
TRBD2,TRBJ2-7,TRBV7-3,once,CASSPLPGLAGDEQYF,TGTGCCAGCAGCCCGTTACCGGGACTAGCGGGGGACGAGCAGTACTTC
TRBD1,TRBJ1-3,TRBV11-2,-,CASSLVGGTGAGNTIYF,TGTGCCAGCAGCTTAGTAGGCGGGACAGGGGCTGGAAACACCATATATTTT
TRBD1,TRBJ1-6,TRBV14,-,CASSLNRGSPLHF,TGTGCCAGCAGCCTTAACAGGGGTTCACCCCTCCACTTT
TRBD1,TRBJ1-2,TRBV24-1,-,CATSDRTGTGKNYGYTF,TGTGCCACCAGTGATAGGACCGGGACAGGGAAGAACTATGGCTACACCTTC
-,TRBJ2-1,TRBV7-9,-,CASSRWAGTQDEQFF,TGTGCCAGCAGTCGATGGGCGGGAACGCAGGATGAGCAGTTCTTC
TRBD1,TRBJ1-2,TRBV7-2,-,CASSPTGGAPYGYTF,TGTGCCAGCAGCCCAACAGGGGGCGCTCCCTATGGCTACACCTTC
-,TRBJ1-1,TRBV28,once,CASSQKNTEAFF,TGTGCCAGCAGTCAAAAGAACACTGAAGCTTTCTTT
TRBD1,TRBJ2-1,TRBV6-5,-,CASSPGTVNEQFF,TGTGCCAGCAGCCCCGGGACAGTTAATGAGCAGTTCTTC
TRBD1,TRBJ1-5,TRBV6-6,-,CASSWQGVQPQHF,TGTGCCAGCAGCTGGCAGGGGGTTCAGCCCCAGCATTTT
TRBD1,TRBJ1-5,TRBV25-1,few,CASSELAGGNQPQHF,TGTGCCAGCAGTGAATTAGCAGGGGGTAATCAGCCCCAGCATTTT
-,TRBJ2-1,TRBV19,-,CASSRYQGQGYNEQFF,TGTGCCAGTAGTCGATATCAGGGTCAGGGTTACAATGAGCAGTTCTTC
TRBD1,TRBJ1-2,TRBV10-3,-,CAISESGTGVSNYGYTF,TGTGCCATCAGTGAGTCTGGGACAGGGGTTTCTAACTATGGCTACACCTTC
TRBD2,TRBJ2-1,TRBV19,-,CASSRPSGGAGREQFF,TGTGCCAGTAGCCGTCCTAGCGGGGGGGCCGGTCGTGAGCAGTTCTTC
TRBD2,TRBJ2-3,TRBV9,-,CASSGGLAGVDTQYF,TGTGCCAGCAGCGGGGGACTAGCGGGAGTAGATACGCAGTATTTT
TRBD2,TRBJ2-5,TRBV27,-,CASSPASGVETQYF,TGTGCCAGCAGCCCAGCTAGCGGGGTCGAGACCCAGTACTTC
TRBD1,TRBJ2-5,TRBV5-5,-,CASSFQTGKGETQYF,TGTGCCAGCAGCTTCCAGACAGGGAAAGGGGAGACCCAGTACTTC
TRBD1,TRBJ1-2,TRBV19,-,CASNPTGDYGYTF,TGTGCCAGTAACCCTACAGGGGACTATGGCTACACCTTC
TRBD2,TRBJ2-2,TRBV24-1,-,CATSSASGRARGTGELFF,TGTGCCACCAGTTCGGCTAGCGGGAGGGCCAGGGGCACCGGGGAGCTGTTTTTT
-,TRBJ2-4,TRBV14,-,CASSQVTGPAKNIQYF,TGTGCCAGCAGCCAAGTTACAGGGCCTGCCAAAAACATTCAGTACTTC
TRBD2,TRBJ2-1,TRBV24-1,-,CATSDVTGTSGRLNEQFF,TGTGCCACCAGTGATGTGACCGGGACTAGCGGCCGTTTGAATGAGCAGTTCTTC
-,TRBJ1-3,TRBV18,-,CASSPPGSSGNTIYF,TGTGCCAGCTCACCACCGGGGAGCTCTGGAAACACCATATATTTT
TRBD1,TRBJ2-7,TRBV18,-,CASSPGQGIEQYF,TGTGCCAGCTCACCGGGACAGGGGATCGAGCAGTACTTC
-,TRBJ1-2,TRBV7-3,-,CASSPTGTIYGYTF,TGTGCCAGCAGCCCAACGGGGACAATATATGGCTACACCTTC
-,TRBJ2-2,TRBV29-1,-,CSVEPRTGELFF,TGCAGCGTAGAACCTCGGACCGGGGAGCTGTTTTTT